Given below is one T cell receptor (beta chain) in context. J was trimmed by 5 bases and V by 6 bases; bases with no gene match: 7. This CDR3 is built from 15 residues. The germline gives CDR1 MDHEN, CDR2 SYDVKM. This record comes from a study of technical replicates of blood from several donors. The protocol was immunoSEQ multiplex PCR, while the TCRdb copy is restricted to in-frame clones and leaves out a portion. The repertoire holds 100,000 or so clones, nearly 97% seen once, with just over 0.2% in the top ten. Material: T cells isolated from PBMCs. This sequence was found in a human donor in good health. The chain recombines TRBV28 with TRBJ1-4; 9 nucleotides match TRBD1. CDR3 loop: CASSKAGTGNEKLFF. The CDR3 coding sequence is TGTGCCAGCAGCAAAGCGGGGACAGGGAATGAAAAACTGTTTTTT.